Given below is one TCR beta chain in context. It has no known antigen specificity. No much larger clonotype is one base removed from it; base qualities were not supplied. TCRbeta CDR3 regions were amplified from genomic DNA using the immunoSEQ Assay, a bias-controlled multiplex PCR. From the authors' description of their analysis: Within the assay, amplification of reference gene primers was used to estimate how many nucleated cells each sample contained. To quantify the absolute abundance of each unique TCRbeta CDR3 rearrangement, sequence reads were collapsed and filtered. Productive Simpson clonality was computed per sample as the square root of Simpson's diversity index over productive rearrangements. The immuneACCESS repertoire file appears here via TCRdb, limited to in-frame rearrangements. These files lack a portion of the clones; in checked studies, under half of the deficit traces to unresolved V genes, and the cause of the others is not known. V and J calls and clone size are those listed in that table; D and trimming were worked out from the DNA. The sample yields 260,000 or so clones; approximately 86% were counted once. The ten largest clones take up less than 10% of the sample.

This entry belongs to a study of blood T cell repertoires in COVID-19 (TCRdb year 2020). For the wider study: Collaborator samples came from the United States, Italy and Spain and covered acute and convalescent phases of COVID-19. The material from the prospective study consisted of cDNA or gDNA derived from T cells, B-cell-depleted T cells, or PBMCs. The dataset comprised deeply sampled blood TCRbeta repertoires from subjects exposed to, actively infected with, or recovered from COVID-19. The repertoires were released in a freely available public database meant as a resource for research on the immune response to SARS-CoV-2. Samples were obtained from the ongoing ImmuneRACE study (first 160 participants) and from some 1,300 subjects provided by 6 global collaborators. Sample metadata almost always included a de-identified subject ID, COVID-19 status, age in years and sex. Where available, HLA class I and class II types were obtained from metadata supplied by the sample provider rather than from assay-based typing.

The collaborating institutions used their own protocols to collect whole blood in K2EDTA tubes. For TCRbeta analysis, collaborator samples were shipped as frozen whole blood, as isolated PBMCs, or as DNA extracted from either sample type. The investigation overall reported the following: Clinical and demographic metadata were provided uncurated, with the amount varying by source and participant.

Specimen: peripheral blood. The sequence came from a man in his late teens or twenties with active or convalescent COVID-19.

Read as DNA, the sequence is TGTGCCAGCAGTGGGCCGGAGGCGGATAGCAATCAGCCCCAGCATTTT. Its product reads: CASSGPEADSNQPQHF. Recombination linked TRBV25-1 to TRBJ1-5; the D segment cannot be called with confidence. Inclusive of the bounding cysteine and phenylalanine, the CDR3 is 16 residues long. Kept here is only the CDR3 DNA, which spans 48 bases and is read in frame from base 1. V is reduced by 4 bases and J by 0 bases, leaving a spacing of 13 bases between them. As encoded in the germline V gene, CDR1 is MGHDK while CDR2 is SYGVNS. Supplemented by the reference TRBV25-1 and TRBJ1-5 proteins around the CDR3, the complete variable domain is EADIYQTPRYLVIGTGKKITLECSQTMGHDKMYWYQQDPGMELHLIHYSYGVNSTEKGDLSSESTVSRIRTEHFPLTLESARPSHTSQYLCASSGPEADSNQPQHFGDGTRLSIL.